This T cell receptor beta chain originates from a study of blood T cell repertoires in COVID-19. Study information: PBMCs, B-cell-depleted T cells, or T cells were the source of the cDNA or gDNA that made up the material.

How the authors handled the data: Amplification of reference gene primers was used by the study to estimate nucleated cell counts. Libraries were prepared by immunoSEQ multiplex PCR; TCRdb keeps only in-frame clonotypes and omits some of them. V, J and clone size derive from that table, while D and trimming were established from the DNA sequence. The table lists 200,000 to 300,000 clones, 70% to 90% of them singletons. There are 15 residues in the CDR3. Trimming took 0 bases from V and 6 from J, leaving 13 bases between them. Germline CDR1 and CDR2: SGHTA and FQGTGA. This clone was observed a few times.

The receptor's source is a man aged 45 to 65 with acute or convalescent COVID-19. Sequenced sample: peripheral blood. The chain couples TRBV7-3 to TRBJ2-3; tentative D call: TRBD2 (6 bases). CDR3 DNA sequence: TGTGCCAGCAGCTTAACAGCGGGCTTGGGGGATACGCAGTATTTT. Amino acids: CASSLTAGLGDTQYF.